These 7 T cell receptor beta chains came from one sample sequenced in a study of shared clonotypes between healthy human individuals. Measured with immunoSEQ multiplex PCR; TCRdb has only the in-frame clones, and not every one. The sample lists about 2 million clones, about 95% occurring once. CD45RO-negative cells were positively selected for CCR7, leaving out terminally differentiated effector memory CD45RA+ cells. Sequencing was done on a sample of naive CD8+ T cells sorted from blood. Source of these receptors: a man between 18 and 29 years old in good health.

The CDR3 coding sequence is TGTGCCATCAGTGACCATCGGACTAGCGGGGCCCAAGGGGAGACCCAGTACTTC. This translates into CAISDHRTSGAQGETQYF. This chain joins TRBV10-3 and TRBJ2-5; 12 positions match TRBD2. Per the germline V gene, CDR1 is ENHRY and CDR2 is SYGVKD. J gave up 5 bases and V 3 bases, and 13 bases lay outside the gene matches. The CDR3 covers 18 residues.

V gene TRBV14 combines with J gene TRBJ2-3, with 11 positions matching TRBD2. V shed 3 bases, J shed 2 bases, and the junction held 7 bases outside the gene matches. Germline V gene sequence: CDR1 SGHDN, CDR2 FVKESK. The CDR3 totals 17 residues. CDR3 amino acids: CASSQRGLAVTTDTQYF. CDR3 in DNA: TGTGCCAGCAGCCAGAGGGGACTAGCGGTTACCACAGATACGCAGTATTTT.

For this clone: Other DNA sequences in this sample translate to the same CDR3. The genes are TRBV2 and TRBJ2-7; D may be TRBD2 (5 bases). Deletions cut 6 bases from V and 0 bases from J, with 9 bases between. Looked up from germline, CDR1 is SNHLY and CDR2 is FYNNEI. CDR3 length: 13 amino acids. CDR3 bases: TGTGCCAGCAGGATGGACTCCTCCTACGAGCAGTACTTC. Translating gives CASRMDSSYEQYF.

The CDR3: CASSLGVVEYF. In nucleotides, the CDR3 is TGTGCCAGCAGCTTAGGAGTTGTCGAGTACTTC. The chain links TRBV5-4 to TRBJ2-4, with D uncertain. Germline CDR1 reads SGHNT; CDR2 reads YYREEE (reference sequence). The length of the CDR3 is 11 residues. With 2 bases removed from V and 14 bases from J, the gap between germline ends came to 11 bases.

The CDR3 nucleotides read TGTGCCTGCTCCGCGACGGGGGAGACCCAGTACTTC. It is translated as CACSATGETQYF. V and J are TRBV30 and TRBJ2-5; possible D gene TRBD2, 5 bases. Germline-derived CDR1 and CDR2 are GTSNPN and SVGIG (reference sequence). This CDR3 comprises 12 residues. The V end was cut by 6 bases, the J end by 5 bases, with 13 bases between.

The chain carries TRBV6-5 and TRBJ2-7; 9 bases map to TRBD1. The CDR3 has 15 residues. Germline lookup yields CDR1 MNHEY and CDR2 SVGAGI. Trimming at V came to 3 bases and at J to 8 bases, leaving 11 bases not matched to a gene. DNA of the CDR3: TGTGCCAGCAGTTATGCCGGACAGGGGTCTATGAAGCAGTACTTC. Its protein product is CASSYAGQGSMKQYF.

V and J are TRBV9 and TRBJ2-1, with TRBD2 matching over 12 bases. From germline, CDR1 is SGDLS and CDR2 YYNGEE. The CDR3 runs to 18 residues. The ends lost 0 bases at V and 4 bases at J; junction bases unmatched: 8. The CDR3 here is CASSVAGGTSGPYNEQFF. CDR3 coding DNA: TGTGCCAGCAGCGTAGCTGGAGGGACTAGCGGGCCTTACAATGAGCAGTTCTTC. Full variable domain (remainder filled in from reference TRBV9 and TRBJ2-1): DSGVTQTPKHLITATGQRVTLRCSPRSGDLSVYWYQQSLDQGLQFLIQYYNGEERAKGNILERFSAQQFPDLHSELNLSSLELGDSALYFCASSVAGGTSGPYNEQFFGPGTRLTVL.